A selection of T cell receptor beta chains follows, all from one sample in a study of cytomegalovirus exposure and HLA in healthy donors. The table came from immunoSEQ multiplex PCR; TCRdb's copy has only in-frame clones and leaves some out. The sample contains around 220,000 clones, roughly 85% of which appear only once. Sequences were obtained from PBMCs. The receptors derive from a man aged 18 to 30 in good health and CMV-seronegative. Each CDR3 is given with its conserved first and last residue. D genes are given only for firm matches. Clone size is given for some rows only: seen once, a few or many times, or a class if the clone is expanded.

clone_size j_call d_call v_call cdr3_aa cdr3_nt
NA TRBJ2-7 TRBD1 TRBV30 CAWSFGTETYEQYF TGTGCCTGGAGTTTTGGGACAGAGACCTACGAGCAGTACTTC
NA TRBJ2-5 NA TRBV11-2 CASSSTWEKYF TGTGCCAGCAGCTCAACCTGGGAGAAGTACTTC
NA TRBJ2-1 TRBD2 TRBV5-6 CASSSGAGGDNEQFF TGTGCCAGCAGCTCGGGGGCGGGGGGAGACAATGAGCAGTTCTTC
few TRBJ1-2 TRBD1 TRBV30 CAWGQGHGYTF TGTGCCTGGGGACAGGGACATGGCTACACCTTC
once TRBJ2-6 TRBD1 TRBV19 CASSRTGRPDVLTF TGTGCCAGTAGTCGGACAGGGCGACCCGACGTCCTGACTTTC
NA TRBJ2-3 NA TRBV5-1 CASSPEWGDTDTQYF TGCGCCAGCAGCCCGGAGTGGGGGGATACAGATACGCAGTATTTT
NA TRBJ2-1 NA TRBV27 CASSLSFAGLYNEQFF TGTGCCAGCAGTTTATCTTTCGCGGGACTCTACAATGAGCAGTTCTTC
NA TRBJ1-1 NA TRBV2 CASNSQGFEAFF TGTGCCAGCAACTCTCAGGGGTTTGAAGCTTTCTTT
NA TRBJ2-5 TRBD2 TRBV30 CAWSRLADMQETQYF TGTGCCTGGAGTCGGCTAGCGGACATGCAAGAGACCCAGTACTTC
NA TRBJ2-7 NA TRBV4-3 CASSQDPSSYEQYF TGCGCCAGCAGCCAAGATCCTAGCTCCTACGAGCAGTACTTC
NA TRBJ2-7 TRBD2 TRBV7-9 CSSSSDPGGEPHYEQYF TGTTCCAGCAGCTCAGACCCCGGGGGGGAGCCACACTACGAGCAGTACTTC
NA TRBJ2-7 NA TRBV28 CASSHLSGAYEQYF TGTGCCAGCAGCCACCTCTCTGGAGCCTACGAGCAGTACTTC
NA TRBJ1-1 NA TRBV7-2 CASSWTVNTEAFF TGTGCCAGCTCGTGGACAGTGAACACTGAAGCTTTCTTT
once TRBJ2-5 TRBD2 TRBV27 CASSKRPGLASQETQYF TGTGCCAGCAGTAAAAGACCGGGACTAGCGAGCCAAGAGACCCAGTACTTC
NA TRBJ1-5 TRBD1 TRBV7-2 CASSLAPQGEGSNQPQHF TGTGCCAGCAGCTTAGCTCCACAGGGGGAAGGGAGCAATCAGCCCCAGCATTTT
NA TRBJ2-2 NA TRBV19 CASSIRTENTGELFF TGTGCCAGTAGTATCAGGACTGAAAACACCGGGGAGCTGTTTTTT
NA TRBJ2-7 NA TRBV9 CASSPPSPYEQYF TGTGCCAGCAGCCCCCCTAGCCCTTACGAGCAGTACTTC
NA TRBJ2-5 NA TRBV18 CASSTGMQGTQYF TGTGCCAGCTCAACAGGGATGCAAGGGACCCAGTACTTC
NA TRBJ2-1 TRBD2 TRBV27 CASSIRLAGGQYNEQFF TGTGCCAGCAGTATTCGACTAGCGGGGGGACAGTACAATGAGCAGTTCTTC
few TRBJ2-3 TRBD2 TRBV11-2 CASSLVFEREFSTDTQYF TGTGCCAGCAGCTTAGTATTCGAGCGGGAGTTCAGCACAGATACGCAGTATTTT